These 26 T cell receptor beta chains share one sample of origin, sequenced in a study of blood T cell repertoires in COVID-19. Here immunoSEQ multiplex PCR was the method, and the copy in TCRdb shows in-frame clones only, minus some. This table holds 62,000 or so clones, 85% to 90% found once. Sequencing was carried out using peripheral blood. These receptors all come from a man aged 45 to 65 with active COVID-19.

This clone was seen a few times. V usage is TRBV14 and J usage is TRBJ2-3, with D possibly TRBD2 on 6 matching bases. This CDR3 comprises 17 residues. Trimming pared 1 base from V and 2 bases from J, leaving 16 bases between. Germline V gene lookup returns CDR1 SGHDN and CDR2 FVKESK. DNA for the CDR3: TGTGCCAGCAGCCAAGGGTTTCGGAGGGGAACCACAGATACGCAGTATTTT. Its protein is CASSQGFRRGTTDTQYF.

The rearrangement uses TRBV7-2 and TRBJ2-3; 11 bases are shared with TRBD1. Trimming at V came to 1 base and at J to 4 bases, leaving 4 bases not matched to a gene. Germline CDR1 SGHTA, CDR2 FQGNSA. This CDR3 has 16 residues. CDR3 loop: CASSLVGQGVADTQYF. The CDR3 nucleotides are TGTGCCAGCAGCTTAGTGGGACAGGGGGTGGCAGATACGCAGTATTTT.

The J gene is TRBJ1-4, the V gene TRBV2, with D tentatively TRBD1 (5 bases). The CDR3 is 15 residues long. The germline V and J ends were trimmed by 7 bases and 7 bases, with 19 bases remaining between them. Germline V gives CDR1 SNHLY, CDR2 FYNNEI. Here the CDR3 DNA reads TGTGCCAGCACCGCCTGGGGGGGGGATGGTGAAAAACTGTTTTTT. It specifies CASTAWGGDGEKLFF.

The chain has TRBV9 and TRBJ2-5, with a weak D call TRBD1 (6 bases). The V and J ends lost 0 bases and 2 bases respectively, with 11 bases between them. This CDR3 contains 15 residues. Germline V lookup: CDR1 SGDLS, CDR2 YYNGEE. In DNA form, the CDR3 reads TGTGCCAGCAGCGTAGGCGGACAGAGGCAAGAGACCCAGTACTTC. It specifies CASSVGGQRQETQYF.

V is TRBV5-6 and J is TRBJ2-3, with 9 bases lining up with TRBD2. The germline V gene encodes CDR1 SGHDT and CDR2 YYEEEE. V gave up 3 bases and J gave up 1 base; unmatched junction bases: 12. The CDR3 contains 18 residues. CDR3 amino acids: CASSYGLASPLGTDTQYF. The CDR3 DNA reads as TGTGCCAGCAGCTACGGACTAGCGAGCCCCCTAGGCACAGATACGCAGTATTTT.

This chain joins TRBV11-2 and TRBJ1-2; unclear D gene. Germline CDR1 and CDR2: SGHAT and FQNNGV. The CDR3 has 13 amino acids. V lost 4 bases and J lost 4, with 10 bases in between. The CDR3 reads CASSSAGTYGYTF. In DNA form, the CDR3 reads TGTGCCAGCAGCTCGGCAGGTACCTATGGCTACACCTTC.

This clone was seen ten or more times. This chain links TRBV7-9 with TRBJ2-7, with 8 bases matching TRBD1. J was trimmed by 3 bases and V by 5 bases; bases with no gene match: 6. Germline V lookup: CDR1 SEHNR, CDR2 FQNEAQ (reference sequence). The CDR3 is made up of 14 amino acids. The CDR3, as DNA: TGTGCCAGCAGCCACAGGGACAGGAACTACGAGCAGTACTTC. This gives the protein CASSHRDRNYEQYF. Full variable domain (missing parts from reference TRBV7-9 and TRBJ2-7): DTGVSQNPRHKITKRGQNVTFRCDPISEHNRLYWYRQTLGQGPEFLTYFQNEAQLEKSRLLSDRFSAERPKGSFSTLEIQRTEQGDSAMYLCASSHRDRNYEQYFGPGTRLTVT.

The chain couples TRBV7-9 to TRBJ1-5; D might be TRBD1 (5 bases). The germline V and J ends were trimmed by 1 base and 0 bases, with 7 bases remaining between them. The germline V gene encodes CDR1 SEHNR and CDR2 FQNEAQ (reference sequence). The CDR3 runs 15 residues. The CDR3: CASSLGQLSNQPQHF. The DNA for the CDR3 is TGTGCCAGCAGCTTAGGACAGCTTAGCAATCAGCCCCAGCATTTT.

The rearrangement joins TRBV18 to TRBJ2-2; a possible D gene is TRBD1 (6 bases). Germline V gene data show CDR1 as KGHSH and CDR2 as LQKENI. V was pared by 2 bases and J by 1 base, with 8 bases between. The CDR3 is 15 residues long. CDR3 sequence (DNA): TGTGCCAGCTCACCATCGACAGGGAACACCGGGGAGCTGTTTTTT. Translating gives CASSPSTGNTGELFF. Drawing the rest from reference TRBV18 and TRBJ2-2, the complete variable domain is NAGVMQNPRHLVRRRGQEARLRCSPMKGHSHVYWYRQLPEEGLKFMVYLQKENIIDESGMPKERFSAEFPKEGPSILRIQQVVRGDSAAYFCASSPSTGNTGELFFGEGSRLTVL.

The chain has TRBV7-9 and TRBJ2-1; D perhaps matches TRBD1 (6 bases). The CDR3 has 13 amino acids. Trimming pared 3 bases from V and 5 bases from J, leaving 8 bases between. Germline values: CDR1 SEHNR, CDR2 FQNEAQ (reference sequence). The CDR3 reads CASSLGQNNEQFF. The CDR3 bases are TGTGCCAGCAGCTTGGGACAAAACAATGAGCAGTTCTTC.

V usage is TRBV18 and J usage is TRBJ1-5; 8 nucleotides line up with TRBD1. The CDR3 extends over 15 amino acids. The V gene end was trimmed by 3 bases and the J gene end by 1 base; junction bases not matched to a gene: 2. Germline loops: CDR1 KGHSH, CDR2 LQKENI. The CDR3, as DNA: TGTGCCAGCTCACCTGACAGGGGCAGCAATCAGCCCCAGCATTTT. Its translation: CASSPDRGSNQPQHF.

The chain is built from TRBV11-2 and TRBJ2-7, with a tentative D call TRBD2 (5 bases). Between the trimmed V and J ends, which lost 4 bases and 4 bases, there was a span of 8 bases. The CDR3 spans 12 residues. Germline V gene sequence: CDR1 SGHAT, CDR2 FQNNGV. The CDR3 DNA is TGTGCCAGCAGCTATGGAGGATACGAGCAGTACTTC. This translates into CASSYGGYEQYF.

Only one count was recorded for this clone. The rearrangement links TRBV11-2 to TRBJ1-1; D gene unclear. CDR3 length: 14 residues. V was shortened by 5 bases and J by 3 bases, with 13 bases between the two germline ends. The germline CDR1 and CDR2 sequences are SGHAT and FQNNGV. In DNA form, the CDR3 reads TGTGCCAGCAGCCATACTTTTCGGGACACTGAAGCTTTCTTT. Residues: CASSHTFRDTEAFF.

This chain joins TRBV15 and TRBJ2-7; D unclear. The V gene's germline CDR1 is LNHNV and CDR2 YYDKDF (reference sequence). The CDR3 totals 13 residues. V lost 3 bases, J lost 4 bases, and 10 bases lay in between. The CDR3 loop reads CATSSWQFYEQYF. CDR3 DNA: TGTGCCACCAGCAGTTGGCAGTTTTACGAGCAGTACTTC.

The rearrangement links TRBV18 to TRBJ2-7; possible D gene TRBD2, 5 bases. The CDR3 sequence is 12 residues long. Germline V CDR1 and CDR2: KGHSH, LQKENI. V was cut by 3 bases and J by 5 bases, with 8 bases left in between. The CDR3 spells CASSPTGDEQYF. The CDR3 DNA follows: TGTGCCAGCTCACCGACCGGGGACGAGCAGTACTTC. Together with reference TRBV18 and TRBJ2-7, the CDR3 gives the full variable domain: NAGVMQNPRHLVRRRGQEARLRCSPMKGHSHVYWYRQLPEEGLKFMVYLQKENIIDESGMPKERFSAEFPKEGPSILRIQQVVRGDSAAYFCASSPTGDEQYFGPGTRLTVT.

CDR3 DNA sequence: TGTGCCTGGACCGGGGGTGTTCGAACTGAAGCTTTCTTT. Protein product: CAWTGGVRTEAFF. The gene calls are TRBV30 and TRBJ1-1, with D possibly TRBD1 on 5 matching bases. The germline V gene has CDR1 GTSNPN and CDR2 SVGIG (reference sequence). The CDR3 loop spans 13 amino acids. Trimming stripped 4 bases from V and 5 bases from J, with 14 bases between.

The chain employs TRBV6-6 and TRBJ1-1; TRBD1 matches 7 bases. J was trimmed by 1 base and V by 6 bases; bases with no gene match: 8. CDR1 MNHNY and CDR2 SVGAGI come from the germline V gene (reference sequence). This CDR3 contains 15 residues. CDR3 sequence (DNA): TGTGCCAGCAGCCTCGGACAGGCACCGAACACTGAAGCTTTCTTT. Translation gives CASSLGQAPNTEAFF.

The chain joins TRBV18 to TRBJ1-1, with TRBD1 matching over 8 bases. CDR1 and CDR2 (germline): KGHSH, LQKENI. The CDR3 length is 15 residues. The trim removed 4 bases at V and 3 bases at J, leaving 7 bases unmatched. The CDR3 nucleotides are TGTGCCAGCTCACAGCCTCGGACAGGGCACACTGAAGCTTTCTTT. Residues: CASSQPRTGHTEAFF.

The rearrangement links TRBV12-3 or TRBV12-4 to TRBJ1-2, with D perhaps matching TRBD1 (5 bases). Trimming took 6 bases from V and 5 from J, leaving 13 bases between them. CDR3 length: 13 residues. The CDR3 coding sequence is TGTGCCAGCAGACTTGGACATTCGTATGGCTACACCTTC. This gives the protein CASRLGHSYGYTF.

This chain uses TRBV4-1 with TRBJ2-6; D gene ambiguous. This CDR3 has 16 amino acids. The V gene's germline CDR1 is MGHRA and CDR2 YSYEKL. Trimming removed 11 bases from V and 4 bases from J, with 21 bases in between. The CDR3 region has the DNA TGCGCCTCCAACCCCTTTTCGGGTTCGGGGGCCAACGTCCTGACTTTC. Residues: CASNPFSGSGANVLTF.

This clone was recorded once. This sequence joins TRBV7-2 and TRBJ2-3; the D gene is possibly TRBD1 (5 bases). The germline V gene encodes CDR1 SGHTA and CDR2 FQGNSA. V dropped 5 bases and J dropped 1 base, with 10 bases sitting between them. This CDR3 is 14 amino acids long. The CDR3 protein is CASSRPGRTDTQYF. The CDR3, as DNA: TGTGCCAGCAGCCGCCCAGGGCGCACAGATACGCAGTATTTT.

V is TRBV9 and J is TRBJ2-7; 13 nucleotides align to TRBD2. This CDR3 is 15 amino acids long. The ends lost 4 bases at V and 7 bases at J; junction bases unmatched: 8. Per the germline V gene, CDR1 is SGDLS and CDR2 is YYNGEE. The CDR3 here is CASSRTGTSGEEQYF. As DNA, the CDR3 is TGTGCCAGCAGCAGAACCGGGACTAGCGGGGAGGAGCAGTACTTC.

The rearrangement links TRBV3-1 (or the pseudogene TRBV3-2) to TRBJ1-1, with D perhaps TRBD1 (6 bases). CDR3 length: 14 residues. CDR1 is LGHDT, CDR2 YNNKEL, per germline (reference sequence). V gave up 6 bases and J gave up 0 bases, with 11 bases separating them. This chain's CDR3 is CASSLQGLNTEAFF. The CDR3, as DNA: TGTGCCAGCAGTCTCCAGGGGCTGAACACTGAAGCTTTCTTT.

The chain links TRBV30 to TRBJ1-2; D ambiguous. The CDR3 has 13 residues. Germline assignment: CDR1 GTSNPN and CDR2 SVGIG (reference sequence). Trimming cost V 4 bases and J 2 bases, with 11 bases left between them. Written as DNA, the CDR3 is TGTGCCTGGATCGGCGGCAGAAACTATGGCTACACCTTC. Translating it yields CAWIGGRNYGYTF.

The gene calls are TRBV3-1 (or the pseudogene TRBV3-2) and TRBJ1-2, with no clear D. The ends were cut back, 0 bases at V and 2 bases at J, with 10 bases in the middle. The CDR3 extends over 15 amino acids. Germline V gives CDR1 LGHDT, CDR2 YNNKEL (reference sequence). The CDR3 DNA reads as TGTGCCAGCAGCCAAGAAAGCGCGGGAAACTATGGCTACACCTTC. It translates to CASSQESAGNYGYTF.

This clone was seen a single time. V is TRBV12-5 and J is TRBJ1-4; 7 positions match TRBD1. V shed 1 base and J 7 bases; nucleotides not matched to a gene: 9. Germline assignment: CDR1 LGHNT and CDR2 FRNRAP. This CDR3 contains 16 residues. CDR3 coding DNA: TGTGCTAGTGGTTTGGCCCCGTTCAGACAGGGTGAAAAACTGTTTTTT. Translated, it gives CASGLAPFRQGEKLFF.